Listed here are 26 T cell receptor beta chains from one sample, sequenced in a study of blood T cells in healthy people across ages. Next came a second PCR, run for roughly 6 to 11 cycles, which used a sample-barcoded 5' primer along with a J-beta primer mix. TCRdb passed the 5' RACE reads through MiXCR, listing each CDR3 protein once. Seen here are over 1,500,000 distinct CDR3 sequences, 49% observed once, and the top ten hold over 2%. Material for sequencing was blood. These receptors were obtained from a woman aged 40 to 49 in good health.

This clonotype was seen only a few times. The chain employs TRBV7-9 and TRBJ2-3; TRBD1 matches 7 bases. The J segment lost 0 bases and the V segment lost 5 bases, leaving 8 bases of the junction unmatched. CDR3 length: 16 amino acids. CDR1 is SEHNR and CDR2 is FQNEAQ in the germline V gene (reference sequence). The CDR3 region is CASSPSRDRSTDTQYF. The CDR3, as DNA: TGTGCCAGCAGCCCCAGTCGGGACAGAAGCACAGATACGCAGTATTTT.

This chain joins TRBV7-8 and TRBJ2-3, with 8 bases matching TRBD2. The V segment lost 7 bases and the J segment 2 bases; nucleotides outside the gene matches: 8. The CDR3 runs to 15 residues. CDR1 SGHVS and CDR2 FQNEAQ come from the germline V gene. The CDR3 reads CASNRAGADTDTQYF. CDR3 bases: TGTGCCAGCAACCGAGCGGGGGCCGACACAGATACGCAGTATTTT.

The V gene is TRBV7-9, the J gene TRBJ1-1; 9 nucleotides align to TRBD1. Germline V lookup: CDR1 SEHNR, CDR2 FQNEAQ (reference sequence). CDR3 length: 17 amino acids. Germline trimming cut 2 bases from V and 4 bases from J; bases unmatched to any gene: 11. The CDR3 DNA reads TGTGCCAGCAGCTTATGGGGACAGGGCCCCCCAAGCACTGAAGCTTTCTTT. Translation: CASSLWGQGPPSTEAFF.

In this sample, this clonotype turned up a few times. The CDR3 nucleotides are TGTGCCAGCAGCGTAGGTATGAGGGAAGAGACCCAGTACTTC. This encodes CASSVGMREETQYF. The chain combines TRBV9 with TRBJ2-5, with D maybe TRBD2 (5 bases). Germline CDR1 is SGDLS and CDR2 is YYNGEE. Trimming stripped 0 bases from V and 3 bases from J, with 9 bases between. This CDR3 has 14 amino acids.

This clonotype was seen only a few times. The gene calls are TRBV20-1 and TRBJ2-1; D not certain. This CDR3 is 12 amino acids long. Germline V lookup: CDR1 DFQATT, CDR2 SNEGSKA (reference sequence). The germline V and J ends were trimmed by 0 bases and 4 bases, with 4 bases remaining between them. CDR3 nucleotides: TGCAGTGCTAGAGAGGGGTACAATGAGCAGTTCTTC. Translated, it gives CSAREGYNEQFF.

The V gene is TRBV6-2 or TRBV6-3, the J gene TRBJ2-7; TRBD2 matches 7 bases. V shed 4 bases, J shed 2 bases, and the junction held 8 bases outside the gene matches. Germline CDR1 is MNHEY and CDR2 is SVGEGT. This CDR3 has 15 amino acids. The CDR3 loop reads CASSSGRRGTYEQYF. For the CDR3, the DNA is TGTGCCAGCAGTTCCGGGCGGCGGGGGACCTACGAGCAGTACTTC.

The CDR3 DNA is TGTGCCAGCCAGGGGGCGGCTGGGGCCAACGTCCTGACTTTC. Its translation: CASQGAAGANVLTF. The chain links TRBV27 to TRBJ2-6; the match to TRBD1 covers 8 bases. V was pared by 8 bases and J by 2 bases, with 2 bases of the junction left unmatched. This CDR3 comprises 14 residues. In germline, CDR1 is MNHEY, CDR2 SMNVEV (reference sequence).

This rearrangement joins TRBV4-1 to TRBJ1-1; tentative D call: TRBD1 (5 bases). In germline, CDR1 is MGHRA, CDR2 YSYEKL. Trimming took 2 bases from V and 0 from J, leaving 7 bases between them. The CDR3 consists of 14 residues. The CDR3 nucleotides read TGCGCCAGCAGCCAAATACAGGTGAACACTGAAGCTTTCTTT. It encodes CASSQIQVNTEAFF.

This clonotype came up once. The gene calls are TRBV20-1 and TRBJ2-2; D ambiguous. This CDR3 has 14 amino acids. The ends were cut back, 0 bases at V and 1 base at J, with 6 bases in the middle. Germline V gene sequence: CDR1 DFQATT, CDR2 SNEGSKA (reference sequence). CDR3 DNA sequence: TGCAGTGCTAGAGATAAGGGGAACACCGGGGAGCTGTTTTTT. Encoded protein: CSARDKGNTGELFF.

This clonotype was recorded a few times. In DNA, the CDR3 is TGTGCCAGCAGTGCTGGTTATGAGCAGTTCTTC. Translated, it gives CASSAGYEQFF. The chain couples TRBV12-3 or TRBV12-4 to TRBJ2-1; the D is unclear. V was clipped by 5 bases and J by 8 bases, with 7 bases between them. The CDR3 has 11 residues.

The rearrangement links TRBV7-8 to TRBJ2-3; tentative D call: TRBD2 (5 bases). V shed 1 base and J shed 4 bases, with 21 bases lying between them. This CDR3 has 18 amino acids. CDR1 is SGHVS, CDR2 FQNEAQ, per germline. The CDR3 here is CASSLGRASFGPSDTQYF. Here the CDR3 DNA reads TGTGCCAGCAGCTTAGGGCGGGCCTCCTTTGGGCCGTCAGATACGCAGTATTTT.

The V call is TRBV20-1, the J call TRBJ2-7, with D unresolved. Germline V CDR1 and CDR2: DFQATT, SNEGSKA (reference sequence). The CDR3 totals 13 residues. V was trimmed by 3 bases and J by 2 bases, leaving 11 bases between them. The CDR3 region is CSARPRTAYEQYF. The CDR3, as DNA: TGCAGTGCTAGGCCCCGTACGGCCTACGAGCAGTACTTC.

This chain links TRBV20-1 with TRBJ1-4; D not resolved. There are 11 residues in the CDR3. CDR1 is DFQATT and CDR2 is SNEGSKA in the germline V gene (reference sequence). Between the trimmed V and J ends, which lost 5 bases and 7 bases, there was a span of 8 bases. Here the CDR3 reads CSAWYSEKLFF. CDR3 bases: TGCAGTGCTTGGTACAGTGAAAAACTGTTTTTT.

The chain joins TRBV7-2 to TRBJ2-1; 8 bases are a match to TRBD2. After removal of 5 bases from V and 0 bases from J, the junction contained 6 bases not matched to a gene. Germline V CDR1 and CDR2: SGHTA, FQGNSA. The CDR3 runs 16 residues. The CDR3 protein is CASSRIAGSSYNEQFF. The CDR3 DNA follows: TGTGCCAGCAGCCGAATAGCGGGAAGCTCCTACAATGAGCAGTTCTTC.

The chain is built from TRBV20-1 and TRBJ2-3; 7 bases match TRBD1. Trimming at V came to 2 bases and at J to 3 bases, leaving 20 bases not matched to a gene. The CDR3 spans 19 residues. Germline V CDR1 and CDR2: DFQATT, SNEGSKA (reference sequence). CDR3 DNA: TGCAGTGCTAGAAGCAGGGACAGCCCCTTTCAACGACGAACAGATACGCAGTATTTT. Its protein is CSARSRDSPFQRRTDTQYF.

The V call is TRBV28, the J call TRBJ2-7; D ambiguous. TRBJ2-5 explains the end of the DNA better; the J call may be wrong. This CDR3 contains 13 residues. Germline CDR1 MDHEN, CDR2 SYDVKM. The CDR3 sequence: CASSFKRLETQYF. DNA for the CDR3: TGTGCCAGCAGTTTTAAGCGATTAGAGACCCAGTACTTC.

CDR3 in amino acids: CSAREPGTGPYEQYF. The CDR3 DNA is TGCAGTGCTAGAGAGCCCGGGACTGGGCCCTACGAGCAGTACTTC. The rearrangement uses TRBV20-1 and TRBJ2-7, with D possibly matching TRBD2 (6 bases). V lost 0 bases and J lost 2, with 14 bases in between. CDR1 DFQATT and CDR2 SNEGSKA come from the germline V gene (reference sequence). The CDR3 totals 15 residues.

This sequence joins TRBV20-1 and TRBJ2-1, with D perhaps given as TRBD1 or TRBD2 (5 bases each). The germline gives CDR1 DFQATT, CDR2 SNEGSKA (reference sequence). This CDR3 is built from 15 residues. V lost 5 bases and J lost 0, with 14 bases in between. The CDR3 DNA is TGCAGTGCTGGGACCCCACTCCGCTCCTACAATGAGCAGTTCTTC. Residues: CSAGTPLRSYNEQFF.

The V and J genes are TRBV28 and TRBJ2-1, with D possibly TRBD1 on 6 matching bases. Trimming cost V 7 bases and J 6 bases, with 16 bases left between them. This CDR3 is built from 14 residues. Germline V gives CDR1 MDHEN, CDR2 SYDVKM. The CDR3 here is CASIGTTPGNEQFF. The DNA of the CDR3 is TGTGCCAGCATTGGGACAACCCCGGGCAATGAGCAGTTCTTC.

The chain employs TRBV29-1 and TRBJ1-2; 7 bases agree with TRBD1. This CDR3 region has 13 residues. From germline, CDR1 is SQVTM and CDR2 ANQGSEA. After removal of 3 bases from V and 4 bases from J, the junction contained 5 bases not matched to a gene. CDR3 residues: CSVEKTGSYGYTF. The CDR3 DNA reads TGCAGCGTTGAGAAGACAGGGTCCTATGGCTACACCTTC.

This clonotype appeared a few times. The genes are TRBV7-2 and TRBJ2-3; unclear D gene. The V end lost 1 base, the J end lost 5 bases, and 13 bases lay between the germline ends. Germline values: CDR1 SGHTA, CDR2 FQGNSA. The CDR3 runs to 15 residues. The CDR3 protein is CASSLGSIRVDTQYF. As DNA, the CDR3 is TGTGCCAGCAGCTTAGGGTCAATTAGGGTAGATACGCAGTATTTT.

Only one count was recorded for this clonotype. The gene calls are TRBV6-1 and TRBJ1-6; a possible D gene is TRBD1 (6 bases). Germline V lookup: CDR1 MNHNS, CDR2 SASEGT. The CDR3 length is 17 residues. The germline V and J ends were trimmed by 5 bases and 2 bases, with 16 bases remaining between them. The CDR3 loop reads CASSREGGGTYNSPLHF. CDR3 nucleotide sequence: TGTGCCAGCAGTCGAGAAGGGGGAGGGACCTATAATTCACCCCTCCACTTT.

This clonotype was seen a handful of times. The chain joins TRBV20-1 to TRBJ2-5; D gene unclear. Germline lookup yields CDR1 DFQATT and CDR2 SNEGSKA (reference sequence). V lost 6 bases and J 2 bases, leaving 13 bases between the germline ends. This CDR3 spans 13 amino acids. The CDR3 nucleotides are TGCAGTGCCAATCTGGACGTTCAAGAGACCCAGTACTTC. Encoded protein: CSANLDVQETQYF.

This clonotype was seen a few times. The rearrangement joins TRBV29-1 to TRBJ2-3; D remains ambiguous. Germline V gives CDR1 SQVTM, CDR2 ANQGSEA. Trimming removed 4 bases from V and 4 bases from J, with 21 bases in between. The CDR3 extends over 16 amino acids. The CDR3 DNA reads TGCAGCGTTGTGGACCGGAGATCCCGGGCCCCAGATACGCAGTATTTT. Protein sequence: CSVVDRRSRAPDTQYF.

The chain has TRBV9 and TRBJ1-1; D is unresolved. The V and J ends lost 2 bases and 4 bases respectively, with 9 bases between them. Germline loops: CDR1 SGDLS, CDR2 YYNGEE. The CDR3 spans 13 residues. CDR3 region: CASSVVVSTEAFF. For the CDR3, the DNA is TGTGCCAGCAGCGTCGTAGTCTCCACTGAAGCTTTCTTT.

This clonotype was observed a handful of times. This likely came from a read error, as a far larger clone is one base away. The chain recombines TRBV7-2 with TRBJ2-1; 10 nucleotides match TRBD2. This CDR3 is 13 amino acids long. V lost 6 bases, J lost 13 bases, and 9 bases stayed unmatched. Germline loops: CDR1 SGHTA, CDR2 FQGNSA. The CDR3 is CASSLAGEETQFF. The CDR3 region has the DNA TGTGCCAGCAGTCTAGCGGGGGAAGAGACCCAGTTCTTC. Filled out from reference TRBV7-2 and TRBJ2-1, the complete variable domain reads GAGVSQSPSNKVTEKGKDVELRCDPISGHTALYWYRQSLGQGLEFLIYFQGNSAPDKSGLPSDRFSAERTGGSVSTLTIQRTQQEDSAVYLCASSLAGEETQFFGPGTRLTVL.